This passage covers 21 T cell receptor beta chains from one sample sequenced in a study of T cell changes during pregnancy in multiple sclerosis. TCRdb's table, derived via immunoSEQ multiplex PCR, lists solely in-frame clones and lacks some. The repertoire holds 120,000 or so clones, with approximately 95% as singletons. The sample consisted of peripheral blood, taken before pregnancy. Source of these receptors: a female donor with multiple sclerosis, enrolled in a pregnancy study.

V usage is TRBV2 and J usage is TRBJ1-5, with TRBD1 identical over 11 bases. CDR3 length equals 17 residues. Germline CDR1 SNHLY, CDR2 FYNNEI. Trimming at V came to 5 bases and at J to 0 bases, leaving 6 bases not matched to a gene. The CDR3, as DNA: TGTGCCAGCAGTAAACGGGACAGGGGGTTTAGCAATCAGCCCCAGCATTTT. Translated: CASSKRDRGFSNQPQHF.

The rearrangement links TRBV6-5 to TRBJ2-7, with D unclear. V lost 0 bases and J lost 6, with 9 bases in between. The length of the CDR3 is 13 residues. Germline-derived CDR1 and CDR2 are MNHEY and SVGAGI. For the CDR3, the DNA is TGTGCCAGCAGTTACTCGATGGCCGCCGAGCAGTACTTC. Translating it yields CASSYSMAAEQYF.

This clone was counted between two and nine times. The CDR3 nucleotides are TGTGCCAGCAGCCCCCGGACAGGGAACACTGAAGCTTTCTTT. This encodes CASSPRTGNTEAFF. The chain combines TRBV11-2 with TRBJ1-1, with 7 bases aligning to TRBD1. After removal of 5 bases from V and 1 base from J, the junction contained 4 bases not matched to a gene. From germline, CDR1 is SGHAT and CDR2 FQNNGV. The CDR3 has 14 amino acids.

DNA for the CDR3: TGTGCCAGTAGCCCGGGACAGGGGGCGGACTATGGCTACACCTTC. Amino acids: CASSPGQGADYGYTF. The rearrangement links TRBV19 to TRBJ1-2; TRBD1 aligns across 12 bases. This CDR3 has 15 amino acids. V was pared by 6 bases and J by 3 bases, with 5 bases of the junction left unmatched. Germline-derived CDR1 and CDR2 are LNHDA and SQIVND (reference sequence).

The chain has TRBV5-1 and TRBJ2-7; 11 positions match TRBD1. Germline values: CDR1 SGHRS, CDR2 YFSETQ. With V trimmed by 4 bases and J by 5 bases, 8 bases remained unmatched. The CDR3 has 15 amino acids. The CDR3, as DNA: TGCGCCAGCAGCCCTACCGGGACAGGGGGTCACGAGCAGTACTTC. It codes for CASSPTGTGGHEQYF.

The rearrangement links TRBV18 to TRBJ2-5; 9 bases line up with TRBD1. The CDR3 loop spans 14 amino acids. J lost 5 bases, V lost 6 bases, and 7 bases had no gene match. The germline V gene encodes CDR1 KGHSH and CDR2 LQKENI. CDR3 residues: CASSRSGTGETQYF. The CDR3 nucleotides read TGTGCCAGCTCGAGGTCCGGGACAGGGGAGACCCAGTACTTC.

DNA for the CDR3: TGTGCCAGCAGCCCGCCTTCGGCGCTAGTTACGCAGTATTTT. Protein: CASSPPSALVTQYF. This chain joins TRBV5-4 and TRBJ2-3; D unclear. The V end was cut by 4 bases, the J end by 8 bases, with 17 bases between. In germline, CDR1 is SGHNT, CDR2 YYREEE (reference sequence). This CDR3 region has 14 residues.

The gene calls are TRBV28 and TRBJ2-1, with 10 bases that match TRBD1. This CDR3 comprises 16 residues. Germline CDR1 and CDR2: MDHEN and SYDVKM. V was clipped by 5 bases and J by 8 bases; unmatched bases: 12. The CDR3 sequence: CASSLLRDRGSHEQFF. For the CDR3, the DNA is TGTGCCAGCAGTCTTCTCCGGGACAGGGGATCCCATGAGCAGTTCTTC.

The chain employs TRBV6-1 and TRBJ1-4, with D possibly TRBD1 on 5 matching bases. V lost 2 bases, J lost 0 bases, and 7 bases lay in between. Germline CDR1 MNHNS, CDR2 SASEGT. CDR3 length equals 15 residues. CDR3 coding DNA: TGTGCCAGCAGTGAACTCAGGGCAACTAATGAAAAACTGTTTTTT. The encoded protein is CASSELRATNEKLFF.

This chain joins TRBV19 and TRBJ1-1; D perhaps matches TRBD1 (6 bases). Between the trimmed V and J ends, which lost 6 bases and 3 bases, there was a span of 17 bases. CDR1 is LNHDA and CDR2 is SQIVND in the germline V gene (reference sequence). The CDR3 sequence is 15 residues long. The CDR3 DNA follows: TGTGCCAGTAGCCTTCTTGTGGACAGATACACTGAAGCTTTCTTT. As protein: CASSLLVDRYTEAFF.

The chain couples TRBV27 to TRBJ1-5; weak D call: TRBD1 (6 bases). V lost 10 bases and J lost 1, with 20 bases in between. Germline loops: CDR1 MNHEY, CDR2 SMNVEV (reference sequence). The length of the CDR3 is 16 residues. CDR3 sequence: CAKLKQGSGSNQPQHF. The CDR3 DNA is TGTGCCAAACTTAAACAGGGTAGTGGGAGCAATCAGCCCCAGCATTTT.

V and J are TRBV11-2 and TRBJ2-3; the match to TRBD2 covers 11 bases. This CDR3 comprises 18 residues. V was pared by 3 bases and J by 3 bases, with 11 bases of the junction left unmatched. Germline V lookup: CDR1 SGHAT, CDR2 FQNNGV. CDR3: CASSFLYRASGGTDTQYF. The CDR3 nucleotides are TGTGCCAGCAGCTTTCTCTATAGGGCTAGCGGGGGGACAGATACGCAGTATTTT.

The chain uses TRBV6-4 and TRBJ1-5; TRBD1 matches 7 bases. This CDR3 spans 17 amino acids. The germline V gene has CDR1 MRHNA and CDR2 SNTAGT. V shed 10 bases, J shed 2 bases, and the junction held 17 bases outside the gene matches. This CDR3 reads CATYPSGAGQGNQPQHF. The CDR3, as DNA: TGTGCCACCTACCCCTCCGGAGCCGGACAGGGCAATCAGCCCCAGCATTTT.

The chain recombines TRBV10-3 with TRBJ2-5; 7 nucleotides agree with TRBD1. The junction had 7 bases not matched to a gene; V was cut back by 9 bases and J by 3 bases. Germline CDR1 reads ENHRY; CDR2 reads SYGVKD. The CDR3 spans 13 residues. CDR3 protein: CAIQDRAKETQYF. The DNA for the CDR3 is TGTGCCATACAAGACAGGGCAAAAGAGACCCAGTACTTC.

Here the CDR3 DNA reads TGTGCCAGCAGCCTCCAGCACGGGGGGACGGATGTTTTCCAAGAGACCCAGTACTTC. This codes for CASSLQHGGTDVFQETQYF. The V and J genes are TRBV5-6 and TRBJ2-5; 7 nucleotides agree with TRBD2. CDR1 SGHDT and CDR2 YYEEEE come from the germline V gene. The CDR3 is 19 residues long. With 4 bases clipped from V and 1 base from J, the junction kept 19 bases outside the gene matches.

For this clone: Mismatch with germline at one junction end may stem from a read error. The chain is built from TRBV10-3 and TRBJ1-6; D ambiguous. CDR1 and CDR2 (germline): ENHRY, SYGVKD. This CDR3 spans 15 amino acids. CDR3 in DNA: TGTGCCAGCAGTGAACGAGGCCAGTATCATTCACCCCTCCACTTT. Translated: CASSERGQYHSPLHF.

V gene TRBV11-2 combines with J gene TRBJ1-2; the D is unclear. Per germline, CDR1 SGHAT and CDR2 FQNNGV. CDR3 length equals 15 residues. V lost 3 bases and J lost 8, with 19 bases in between. The CDR3 nucleotides are TGTGCCAGCAGCTTTAGTCATCTGGGAGGTTGGGGCTACACCTTC. This translates into CASSFSHLGGWGYTF.

This rearrangement joins TRBV6-5 to TRBJ2-7; perhaps TRBD2 as D (6 bases). This CDR3 comprises 13 residues. The V end was cut by 6 bases, the J end by 3 bases, with 12 bases between. Germline CDR1 reads MNHEY; CDR2 reads SVGAGI. CDR3 nucleotide sequence: TGTGCCAGCAGACGCGGGGCGGGCTACGAGCAGTACTTC. This sequence encodes CASRRGAGYEQYF.

This clone is a singleton in its sample. The chain has TRBV6-6 and TRBJ1-1; 8 bases are a match to TRBD1. Trimming took 6 bases from V and 10 from J; bases not matched to a gene: 10. Looked up from germline, CDR1 is MNHNY and CDR2 is SVGAGI (reference sequence). This CDR3 spans 13 amino acids. This CDR3 reads CASSTQGGIGAFF. The CDR3 nucleotides are TGTGCCAGCAGCACACAGGGGGGGATAGGAGCTTTCTTT.

CDR3 sequence reads: CASSSRRRNEQFF. The CDR3 DNA follows: TGTGCCAGCAGCTCCCGCCGGAGGAATGAGCAGTTCTTC. The chain joins TRBV7-2 to TRBJ2-1; D is perhaps TRBD2 (5 bases). Germline V gene sequence: CDR1 SGHTA, CDR2 FQGNSA. The CDR3 covers 13 residues. V shed 4 bases and J shed 7 bases, with 11 bases lying between them.

This sequence joins TRBV4-1 and TRBJ1-5; 9 bases are shared with TRBD1. This CDR3 spans 15 amino acids. The ends lost 4 bases at V and 5 bases at J; junction bases unmatched: 6. The germline V gene encodes CDR1 MGHRA and CDR2 YSYEKL. As DNA, the CDR3 is TGCGCCAGCAGCCCTGGACAGGGGATTGATCAGCCCCAGCATTTT. This gives the protein CASSPGQGIDQPQHF.